Listed below are T cell receptor beta chains from one sample, sequenced in a study of low-dose radiotherapy and immunotherapy resistance in tumors. Via MiXCR, TCRdb re-called the reads, giving one row per CDR3 protein. The table records 65,000 to 90,000 distinct CDR3 sequences, approximately 20% of them present only once. The input for sequencing was PBMCs, taken before treatment. The receptors were sampled from a male donor with prostate cancer. The CDR3 runs from the conserved cysteine through the conserved F or W. The D gene is left open where the match is weak. For some rows the clone size is stated as once, few or many, or as a class when expanded; others skip it.

NA,TRBV12-3/TRBV12-4,TRBJ1-4,many,15,CASGTAGATNEKLFF,TGTGCCAGCGGTACCGCGGGAGCAACTAATGAAAAACTGTTTTTT
TRBD1,TRBV28,TRBJ2-4,NA,15,CASSFRRGSKNIQYF,TGTGCCAGCAGTTTTCGCAGGGGGAGCAAAAACATTCAGTACTTC
TRBD1,TRBV3-1,TRBJ1-2,NA,15,CASSQGRGLSYGYTF,TGTGCCAGCAGCCAAGGGAGGGGGCTGAGCTATGGCTACACCTTC
NA,TRBV7-9,TRBJ2-7,NA,13,CASSLRHSYEQYF,TGTGCCAGCAGCTTGAGACACTCCTACGAGCAGTACTTC
NA,TRBV15,TRBJ1-2,many,14,CATSRAKGDYGYTF,TGTGCCACCAGCAGAGCGAAGGGAGACTATGGCTACACCTTC
NA,TRBV12-3/TRBV12-4,TRBJ2-6,many,14,CASSLGGGANVLTF,TGTGCCAGCAGTTTAGGTGGTGGGGCCAACGTCCTGACTTTC
NA,TRBV12-3/TRBV12-4,TRBJ2-7,many,15,CASSSSQIRGYEQYF,TGTGCCAGCAGTTCTAGCCAGATCAGGGGCTACGAGCAGTACTTC
NA,TRBV20-1,TRBJ2-3,many,15,CSALGGASSTDTQYF,TGCAGTGCGCTGGGGGGGGCTTCAAGCACAGATACGCAGTATTTT
NA,TRBV9,TRBJ1-2,many,14,CASSVGTLFGSYTF,TGTGCCAGCAGCGTCGGGACTCTTTTTGGTAGCTACACCTTC
NA,TRBV28,TRBJ2-3,many,13,CASSPGGLDTQYF,TGTGCCAGCAGTCCCGGTGGATTAGATACGCAGTATTTT
TRBD1,TRBV5-6,TRBJ2-6,many,18,CASSLFGTGGAGANVLTF,TGTGCCAGCAGCTTGTTTGGGACAGGGGGCGCTGGGGCCAACGTCCTGACTTTC
NA,TRBV5-1,TRBJ2-5,many,14,CASREGNDQETQYF,TGCGCCAGCAGAGAGGGAAACGACCAAGAGACCCAGTACTTC
NA,TRBV6-6,TRBJ1-5,NA,14,CASSYRGLNQPQHF,TGTGCCAGCAGTTACAGGGGACTCAATCAGCCCCAGCATTTT
NA,TRBV6-6,TRBJ2-5,many,12,CASSVELQTQYF,TGTGCCAGCAGTGTGGAACTTCAGACCCAGTACTTC
NA,TRBV5-6,TRBJ2-3,many,15,CASSLVLGDTDTQYF,TGTGCCAGCAGCTTGGTTCTGGGGGACACAGATACGCAGTATTTT
NA,TRBV5-1,TRBJ2-1,many,13,CASSQTGYNEQFF,TGCGCCAGCAGCCAAACGGGATACAATGAGCAGTTCTTC
NA,TRBV30,TRBJ1-2,many,14,CAWIGGYTNYGYTF,TGTGCCTGGATAGGGGGATATACTAACTATGGCTACACCTTC
NA,TRBV6-1,TRBJ2-3,many,16,CASSDRQARWADTQYF,TGTGCCAGCAGTGACCGACAGGCACGATGGGCAGATACGCAGTATTTT
NA,TRBV3-1,TRBJ2-2,many,15,CASSRQGLNTGELFF,TGTGCCAGCAGCCGACAGGGACTGAACACCGGGGAGCTGTTTTTT
NA,TRBV9,TRBJ2-2,many,15,CASSVQGLDTGELFF,TGTGCCAGCAGCGTTCAGGGACTGGACACCGGGGAGCTGTTTTTT
NA,TRBV5-1,TRBJ2-3,NA,14,CASSEPGELDTQYF,TGCGCCAGCAGCGAGCCAGGGGAATTAGATACGCAGTATTTT
NA,TRBV20-1,TRBJ1-1,few,13,CSTQEGRNTEAFF,TGCAGTACCCAGGAGGGCAGAAACACTGAAGCTTTCTTT
NA,TRBV4-3,TRBJ1-2,many,16,CASSQGHGGRSDGYTF,TGCGCCAGCAGCCAAGGACACGGGGGTAGGTCAGATGGCTACACCTTC
TRBD2,TRBV12-3/TRBV12-4,TRBJ2-1,many,15,CASTSGTSGIYEQFF,TGTGCCAGCACCTCTGGTACTAGCGGGATTTATGAGCAGTTCTTC
TRBD1,TRBV30,TRBJ1-5,many,20,CAWSARTWDSRAYSNQPQHF,TGTGCCTGGAGCGCCAGGACTTGGGACAGTAGGGCTTATAGCAATCAGCCCCAGCATTTT
NA,TRBV30,TRBJ2-2,NA,16,CAWMGRPGVLTGELFF,TGTGCCTGGATGGGCCGGCCCGGGGTGCTCACCGGGGAGCTGTTTTTT
NA,TRBV29-1,TRBJ2-2,many,13,CSVEESAAGELFF,TGCAGCGTTGAGGAGTCGGCGGCCGGGGAGCTGTTTTTT
NA,TRBV7-2,TRBJ1-2,many,14,CASKRAGEIYGYTF,TGTGCCAGCAAAAGGGCAGGGGAGATCTATGGCTACACCTTC
NA,TRBV25-1,TRBJ1-1,many,12,CASRGGVTEAFF,TGTGCCAGCAGAGGAGGGGTCACTGAAGCTTTCTTT
NA,TRBV11-2,TRBJ2-7,many,11,CASSSKYEQYF,TGTGCCAGCAGCTCGAAATACGAGCAGTACTTC
NA,TRBV5-1,TRBJ2-2,many,15,CASSKDTHGTGELFF,TGCGCCAGCAGCAAGGACACCCACGGCACCGGGGAGCTGTTTTTT
TRBD1,TRBV20-1,TRBJ2-1,many,16,CSARDLIGGRENEQFF,TGCAGTGCTAGAGATCTGATAGGGGGCAGGGAAAATGAGCAGTTCTTC
TRBD1,TRBV5-4,TRBJ2-1,NA,14,CASGGTGAYNEQFF,TGTGCCAGCGGAGGGACAGGGGCTTACAATGAGCAGTTCTTC
NA,TRBV29-1,TRBJ2-7,many,11,CSVVEQVEQYF,TGCAGCGTTGTGGAACAGGTAGAGCAGTACTTC
TRBD1,TRBV7-8,TRBJ1-6,many,19,CASSLESGTGFSYNSPLHF,TGTGCCAGCAGCTTAGAGTCGGGGACAGGGTTCTCCTATAATTCACCCCTCCACTTT
NA,TRBV5-1,TRBJ2-1,many,16,CASSLAFAASYNEQFF,TGCGCCAGCAGCTTGGCGTTCGCGGCCTCCTACAATGAGCAGTTCTTC
NA,TRBV4-1,TRBJ2-2,many,16,CASSQDPRSSTGELFF,TGCGCCAGCAGCCAAGATCCCCGGAGTTCCACCGGGGAGCTGTTTTTT
TRBD2,TRBV12-3/TRBV12-4,TRBJ2-1,NA,17,CASSHPGLAESYNEQFF,TGTGCCAGCAGCCATCCGGGACTAGCGGAATCCTACAATGAGCAGTTCTTC
NA,TRBV10-3,TRBJ2-1,many,13,CAIRDPTSGEQFF,TGTGCCATCAGGGACCCGACGTCTGGTGAGCAGTTCTTC
TRBD1,TRBV6-5,TRBJ2-2,NA,17,CASSYSNLQGAAGELFF,TGTGCCAGCAGTTACTCGAATCTACAGGGGGCGGCCGGGGAGCTGTTTTTT
TRBD2,TRBV7-2,TRBJ2-7,many,15,CASSFNSGGATEQYF,TGTGCCAGCAGCTTCAATAGCGGGGGGGCCACCGAGCAGTACTTC
NA,TRBV18,TRBJ2-2,many,16,CASSPQRQVNTGELFF,TGTGCCAGCTCACCCCAACGACAGGTGAACACCGGGGAGCTGTTTTTT
NA,TRBV5-1,TRBJ2-7,many,12,CASSPTTYEQYF,TGCGCCAGCAGCCCTACAACCTACGAGCAGTACTTC
TRBD2,TRBV20-1,TRBJ2-1,many,18,CSAGPTVTRTSGTHEQFF,TGCAGTGCTGGCCCGACCGTGACGCGGACTAGCGGGACCCATGAGCAGTTCTTC
TRBD1,TRBV18,TRBJ2-7,many,16,CASSPPGTGTTYEQYF,TGTGCCAGCTCCCCCCCAGGGACAGGGACTACATACGAGCAGTACTTC
TRBD2,TRBV5-4,TRBJ2-3,NA,17,CASSVRTSDLSTDTQYF,TGTGCCAGCAGCGTACGGACTAGTGATCTTAGCACAGATACGCAGTATTTT
NA,TRBV10-2,TRBJ1-2,many,13,CASSEGRDYGYTF,TGCGCCAGCAGTGAAGGCAGGGACTATGGCTACACCTTC
NA,TRBV7-2,TRBJ1-4,many,13,CASSKYRAQGLFF,TGTGCCAGCAGCAAATACAGGGCCCAAGGACTGTTTTTT
NA,TRBV6-2/TRBV6-3,TRBJ1-5,many,15,CASSRTGSRNQPQHF,TGTGCCAGCAGCCGAACAGGGTCGCGCAATCAGCCCCAGCATTTT
NA,TRBV7-2,TRBJ2-2,many,13,CASSATRPGELFF,TGTGCCAGCAGCGCGACACGTCCCGGGGAGCTGTTTTTT
NA,TRBV7-3,TRBJ1-1,many,19,CASSPTKQAALPRGTEAFF,TGTGCCAGCAGCCCCACAAAACAGGCGGCTCTCCCGCGGGGCACTGAAGCTTTCTTT
NA,TRBV4-3,TRBJ1-3,many,17,CASSQILGSYSGNTIYF,TGCGCCAGCAGCCAAATTCTTGGCAGCTACTCTGGAAACACCATATATTTT
NA,TRBV9,TRBJ2-7,many,15,CASSVGQGRFHEQYF,TGTGCCAGCAGCGTAGGGCAGGGGAGATTCCACGAGCAGTACTTC
TRBD2,TRBV12-3/TRBV12-4,TRBJ2-1,many,16,CASTPTSGGAYNEQFF,TGTGCCAGCACCCCGACTAGCGGGGGGGCCTACAATGAGCAGTTCTTC
NA,TRBV7-9,TRBJ2-7,few,15,CASTDGQEISYEQYF,TGTGCCAGCACTGATGGGCAGGAAATCTCCTACGAGCAGTACTTC